This is a list of T cell receptor beta chains from one sample in a study of siplizumab effects on memory and regulatory T cells. Profiling relied on immunoSEQ multiplex PCR, and the TCRdb table lists in-frame clones only, not all of them. The sample has some 56,000 clones, around 97% seen once. The sample taken for sequencing was naive CD8+ T cells sorted from blood. The receptors derive from a human donor in good health. Both conserved end residues are part of each CDR3. The D gene is left open where the match is weak. Rows may omit the clone size; those that give it use once, few, many or a size class.

d_call,v_call,j_call,clone_size,cdr3_nt,cdr3_aa
TRBD2,TRBV11-2,TRBJ2-2,.,TGTGCCAGCGGGCTACCGGGGCTAGCGGGGTCCGGGGAGCTGTTTTTT,CASGLPGLAGSGELFF
.,TRBV9,TRBJ2-7,.,TGTGCCAGCAGCGGAGGACAGTCTCCCTCCTACGAGCAGTACTTC,CASSGGQSPSYEQYF
.,TRBV7-3,TRBJ2-7,.,TGTGCCAGCAGACCACCCCGTGTAACAGGCCGCTCCTACGAGCAGTACTTC,CASRPPRVTGRSYEQYF
TRBD1,TRBV7-9,TRBJ1-2,.,TGTGCCGGCTCGACAGGGGGGCCCTATGGCTACACCTTC,CAGSTGGPYGYTF
.,TRBV4-3,TRBJ2-7,.,TGCGCCAGCAGCCAGCAGGGCGACGAGCAGTACTTC,CASSQQGDEQYF
.,TRBV10-3,TRBJ2-1,.,TGTGCCATCAGTGAGTCGAATGGGGGCAGTGAGCAGTTCTTC,CAISESNGGSEQFF
TRBD1,TRBV15,TRBJ1-2,.,TGTGCCACCAGCGGAAGCCGGGACAGGGGTGGTGGCTACACCTTC,CATSGSRDRGGGYTF
.,TRBV9,TRBJ2-5,.,TGTGCCAGCAGTGGGGTGGCCGAGACCCAGTACTTC,CASSGVAETQYF
.,TRBV5-4,TRBJ1-2,.,TGTGCCAGCAGCTTGGCCGGGGGCGTTTCGGGCGGCTACACCTTC,CASSLAGGVSGGYTF
TRBD1,TRBV11-3,TRBJ2-1,.,TGTGCCAGCAGGGACAGGTTCCATGAGCAGTTCTTC,CASRDRFHEQFF
.,TRBV7-9,TRBJ2-6,.,TGTGCCAGCAGCCTAGGGGGGGCTGGGGCCAACGTCCTGACTTTC,CASSLGGAGANVLTF
.,TRBV4-2,TRBJ2-7,.,TGTGCCAGCAGCCAAGAGGTAGCGACGACCTACGAGCAGTACTTC,CASSQEVATTYEQYF
.,TRBV19,TRBJ1-1,.,TGTGCCAGTAGTATAGCCGGCGTCACTGAAGCTTTCTTT,CASSIAGVTEAFF
TRBD2,TRBV7-2,TRBJ2-1,once,TGTGCCAGCAGCTTAACCCTAGCGGGGCCTTACAATGAGCAGTTCTTC,CASSLTLAGPYNEQFF
TRBD2,TRBV25-1,TRBJ2-1,.,TGTGCCAGCAGTGAATTGGGACTAGCGCCCTACAATGAGCAGTTCTTC,CASSELGLAPYNEQFF
.,TRBV13,TRBJ1-1,.,TGTGCCAGCAGCGAGAATGTCCATGAAGCTTTCTTT,CASSENVHEAFF
.,TRBV20-1,TRBJ1-2,.,TGCAGTGCCGCGGGGTCGGGGTACACCTTC,CSAAGSGYTF
.,TRBV5-1,TRBJ1-1,.,TGCGCCAGCAGCTTGACAGGGATAACTCCTGCTTTCTTT,CASSLTGITPAFF
.,TRBV5-1,TRBJ2-7,.,TGCGCCAGCAGCTTGGACACCTACGAGCAGTACTTC,CASSLDTYEQYF
.,TRBV5-1,TRBJ2-3,.,TGCGCCAGCAGCCCTTTTGGATCCGTGGATACGCAGTATTTT,CASSPFGSVDTQYF
.,TRBV6-5,TRBJ1-1,.,TGTGCCAGCAGTACAGGGCTAGGCACTGAAGCTTTCTTT,CASSTGLGTEAFF
.,TRBV30,TRBJ2-5,.,TGTGCCTGGAGTGTAATAGGCTCCGAGACCCAGTACTTC,CAWSVIGSETQYF
.,TRBV7-9,TRBJ1-2,.,TGTGCCAGCAGCCCGGGGGGAGGTGGCTACACCTTC,CASSPGGGGYTF
.,TRBV2,TRBJ2-7,once,TGTGCCAGCAGTGTGTATACGGGCCCATACGAGCAGTACTTC,CASSVYTGPYEQYF
.,TRBV9,TRBJ2-7,.,TGTGCCAGCACCCCCCCCCGGGCCACCTACGAGCAGTACTTC,CASTPPRATYEQYF
TRBD1,TRBV29-1,TRBJ2-1,.,TGCAGCGCCCCGGGACAGGGGGCCCACTACAATGAGCAGTTCTTC,CSAPGQGAHYNEQFF
.,TRBV4-2,TRBJ2-3,.,TGTGCCAGCAGCCAAACCCGGCTACTAGGGGCTAGCACAGATACGCAGTATTTT,CASSQTRLLGASTDTQYF
TRBD1,TRBV29-1,TRBJ2-7,.,TGCAGCGTTGAACGACAGGGGTCCTACGAGCAGTACTTC,CSVERQGSYEQYF
TRBD2,TRBV2,TRBJ2-7,.,TGTGCCAGCCGGTTCACCCTAGCGGGAGTAGCCAACGAGCAGTACTTC,CASRFTLAGVANEQYF
.,TRBV7-9,TRBJ2-7,.,TGTGCCAGCAGCTCGAAGGCCTGGGGGGAGCAGTACTTC,CASSSKAWGEQYF
TRBD1,TRBV28,TRBJ2-7,.,TGTGCCAGCAGTACCCCCGGGACAGGGGCGAGCGAGTACTTC,CASSTPGTGASEYF
TRBD1,TRBV25-1,TRBJ2-2,.,TGTGCCAGCAGTGCAACGGGGACAGGACGCGGCGGGGAGCTGTTTTTT,CASSATGTGRGGELFF
.,TRBV25-1,TRBJ1-1,.,TGTGCCAGCAGTCACCCCCAGGTGAAGGGTGCCACTGAAGCTTTCTTT,CASSHPQVKGATEAFF
.,TRBV25-1,TRBJ1-2,.,TGTGCCAGTCTCGACGGATCCTATGGCTACACCTTC,CASLDGSYGYTF
.,TRBV27,TRBJ2-7,once,TGTGCCAGCAGGGAAAGCTCCTACGAGCAGTACTTC,CASRESSYEQYF
.,TRBV28,TRBJ1-5,few,TGTGCCAGCAGTTTTGGTCAGCCCCAGCATTTT,CASSFGQPQHF